This T cell receptor beta chain comes out of a study of cytomegalovirus exposure and HLA in healthy donors. Findings and limits, study-wide: A later analysis linked about 17,000 TCR beta sequences to HLA alleles at 0.05 false discovery rate.

The PCR contained 60 Vbeta and 13 Jbeta primers. Clones were sequenced by immunoSEQ multiplex PCR, and TCRdb holds only the in-frame ones, with some missing. The data hold approximately 97,000 clones, with approximately 80% observed a single time. A single count supports this clone. Antigen: not known. The receptor comes from a male donor in good health and CMV-seropositive. Sequenced sample: PBMCs.

The CDR3 DNA reads TGTGCCAGCAAAGTAGCGGGGTCGTACGAGCAGTACTTC. Its protein is CASKVAGSYEQYF. The chain couples TRBV6-1 to TRBJ2-7, with 8 bases matching TRBD2. The CDR3 extends over 13 amino acids. J lost 4 bases, V lost 7 bases, and 6 bases had no gene match. In germline, CDR1 is MNHNS, CDR2 SASEGT.